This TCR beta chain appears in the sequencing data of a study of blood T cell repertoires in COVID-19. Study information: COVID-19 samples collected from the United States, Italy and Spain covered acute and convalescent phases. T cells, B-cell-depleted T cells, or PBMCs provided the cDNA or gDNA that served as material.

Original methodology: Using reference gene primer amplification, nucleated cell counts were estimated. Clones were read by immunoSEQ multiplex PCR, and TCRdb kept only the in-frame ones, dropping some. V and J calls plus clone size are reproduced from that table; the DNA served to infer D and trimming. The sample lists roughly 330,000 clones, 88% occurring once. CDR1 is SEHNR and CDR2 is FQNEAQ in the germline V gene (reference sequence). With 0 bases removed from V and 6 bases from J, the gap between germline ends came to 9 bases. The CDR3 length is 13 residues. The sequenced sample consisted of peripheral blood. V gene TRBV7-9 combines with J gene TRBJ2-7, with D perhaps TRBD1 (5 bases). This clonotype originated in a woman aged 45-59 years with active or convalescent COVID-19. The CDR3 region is CASSLAPGIEQYF. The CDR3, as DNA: TGTGCCAGCAGCTTAGCCCCAGGGATCGAGCAGTACTTC.